These 19 T cell receptor beta chains came from one sample sequenced in a study of PD-1 blockade in classical Hodgkin lymphoma. Brentuximab vedotin exposure varied, and every patient relapsed after autologous stem cell transplantation. The repertoire was sequenced with immunoSEQ multiplex PCR; TCRdb's copy has only in-frame clones and lacks some. Seen here are roughly 42,000 clones, 60% to 85% observed once, and the top ten hold about 3%. Sequencing was performed on peripheral blood mononuclear cells (PBMCs), taken at baseline. The receptor source for this set is a human donor with classical Hodgkin lymphoma.

This clone was counted many times. The V and J genes are TRBV9 and TRBJ1-3; possible D gene TRBD1, 5 bases. The CDR3 is 16 amino acids. V lost 4 bases and J lost 8, with 22 bases in between. Germline loops: CDR1 SGDLS, CDR2 YYNGEE. In nucleotides, the CDR3 is TGTGCCAGCAGCCTACACCCGGGAGGGTCGGGGGACACCATATATTTT. Translation gives CASSLHPGGSGDTIYF.

This CDR3 is CASSQAANYGYTF. The DNA for the CDR3 is TGTGCCAGTAGTCAAGCAGCTAACTATGGCTACACCTTC. The chain links TRBV19 to TRBJ1-2; D gene unclear. V was shortened by 5 bases and J by 0 bases, with 7 bases between the two germline ends. The CDR3 sequence is 13 residues long. Per the germline V gene, CDR1 is LNHDA and CDR2 is SQIVND (reference sequence).

This chain's CDR3 is CASSLGLAGGKWYNEQFF. Here the CDR3 DNA reads TGTGCCAGCAGCCTAGGACTAGCGGGAGGGAAATGGTACAATGAGCAGTTCTTC. J is TRBJ2-1 and V is TRBV7-8; 15 bases agree with TRBD2. V was clipped by 5 bases and J by 4 bases; unmatched bases: 9. The CDR3 consists of 18 residues. Germline V gene data show CDR1 as SGHVS and CDR2 as FQNEAQ.

The chain links TRBV28 to TRBJ1-6; no firm D call. CDR1 and CDR2 from the germline V gene are MDHEN and SYDVKM. This CDR3 region has 18 residues. V dropped 1 base and J dropped 0 bases, with 13 bases sitting between them. In nucleotides, the CDR3 is TGTGCCAGCAGTTTATCGATCGAGACTACCTCCTATAATTCACCCCTCCACTTT. Translated, it gives CASSLSIETTSYNSPLHF. Full variable domain (remainder filled in from reference TRBV28 and TRBJ1-6): DVKVTQSSRYLVKRTGEKVFLECVQDMDHENMFWYRQDPGLGLRLIYFSYDVKMKEKGDIPEGYSVSREKKERFSLILESASTNQTSMYLCASSLSIETTSYNSPLHFGNGTRLTVT.

The chain combines TRBV25-1 with TRBJ2-1; a possible D gene is TRBD1 (6 bases). In germline, CDR1 is MGHDK, CDR2 SYGVNS. Trimming shortened V by 7 bases and J by 10 bases, and 17 bases separated the two germline ends. CDR3 length: 13 amino acids. CDR3 protein: CASIISWGQEQFF. Here the CDR3 DNA reads TGTGCCAGCATTATTTCATGGGGGCAAGAGCAGTTCTTC.

This clone was recorded a few times. The V gene is TRBV13, the J gene TRBJ1-1; D unclear. Per germline, CDR1 PRHDT and CDR2 FYEKMQ (reference sequence). V lost 5 bases to trimming and J lost 5 bases, with 12 bases between them. This CDR3 spans 13 amino acids. In nucleotides, the CDR3 is TGTGCCAGCAGCCCTAATGGGGAAACTGAAGCTTTCTTT. Amino acids: CASSPNGETEAFF.

A single count supports this clone. The chain is built from TRBV4-1 and TRBJ2-2, with 8 nucleotides matching TRBD2. Trimming at V came to 3 bases and at J to 6 bases, leaving 15 bases not matched to a gene. This CDR3 is built from 18 residues. In germline, CDR1 is MGHRA, CDR2 YSYEKL. The CDR3 region has the DNA TGCGCCAGCAGCCAGACGGGGGGGCCAGGGCATCACCCCGGGGAGCTGTTTTTT. Translated: CASSQTGGPGHHPGELFF.

The rearrangement links TRBV9 to TRBJ2-5; no clear D. CDR1 and CDR2 from the germline V gene are SGDLS and YYNGEE. V gave up 0 bases and J gave up 1 base, with 7 bases separating them. The CDR3 contains 14 residues. Here the CDR3 reads CASSVEASQETQYF. The CDR3 nucleotides are TGTGCCAGCAGCGTAGAAGCTAGCCAAGAGACCCAGTACTTC.

The J gene is TRBJ2-5, the V gene TRBV11-2; D is uncertain. CDR1 and CDR2 (germline): SGHAT, FQNNGV. The V and J ends lost 0 bases and 5 bases respectively, with 13 bases between them. The CDR3 covers 15 residues. This chain's CDR3 is CASSLDVARLETQYF. CDR3 DNA: TGTGCCAGCAGCTTAGACGTGGCTCGCCTGGAGACCCAGTACTTC.

The chain uses TRBV7-3 and TRBJ2-7; D uncertain. Germline values: CDR1 SGHTA, CDR2 FQGTGA. The V gene lost 2 bases and the J gene lost 7 bases, with 15 bases spanning the gap. The CDR3 consists of 14 residues. The CDR3 DNA follows: TGTGCCAGCAGCTTAGAGGCCATCCCCGGAGAGCAGTACTTC. Its protein is CASSLEAIPGEQYF.

This chain uses TRBV27 with TRBJ2-1; the D is unclear. V was cut by 6 bases and J by 7 bases, with 19 bases left in between. The CDR3 runs to 15 residues. Germline CDR1 is MNHEY and CDR2 is SMNVEV (reference sequence). CDR3 sequence: CASRILGPAENEQFF. CDR3 nucleotides: TGTGCCAGCAGAATCCTCGGGCCTGCTGAGAATGAGCAGTTCTTC.

This clone was recorded a few times. The chain carries TRBV4-3 and TRBJ2-1; 8 bases are shared with TRBD2. V was clipped by 0 bases and J by 4 bases; unmatched bases: 2. The CDR3 loop spans 15 amino acids. Germline assignment: CDR1 LGHNA and CDR2 YSLEER. CDR3 residues: CASSQDRGGYNEQFF. CDR3 coding DNA: TGCGCCAGCAGCCAAGACCGGGGGGGGTACAATGAGCAGTTCTTC.

The chain is built from TRBV6-6 and TRBJ2-7; maybe TRBD1 (5 bases). Germline values: CDR1 MNHNY, CDR2 SVGAGI (reference sequence). This CDR3 has 10 residues. With 11 bases removed from V and 5 bases from J, the gap between germline ends came to 10 bases. The CDR3 here is CAAQGNEQYF. CDR3 nucleotides: TGTGCCGCCCAGGGTAACGAGCAGTACTTC.

In the case of this clone: In the same sample, other DNA sequences code for this CDR3. Here the CDR3 reads CASSWGYEQYF. The CDR3 bases are TGCGCCAGCAGCTGGGGTTACGAGCAGTACTTC. This chain connects TRBV5-1 to TRBJ2-7; D remains unclear. Germline CDR1 SGHRS, CDR2 YFSETQ. The CDR3 length is 11 residues. Trimming shortened V by 3 bases and J by 4 bases, and 5 bases separated the two germline ends.

The chain is built from TRBV2 and TRBJ2-1; D uncertain. Germline V gene data show CDR1 as SNHLY and CDR2 as FYNNEI. The CDR3 runs to 12 residues. Trimming removed 1 base at V and 9 bases at J, with 7 bases between. CDR3 nucleotide sequence: TGTGCCAGCAGTGAAGTCCTAGTTGAGCAGTTCTTC. Translating it yields CASSEVLVEQFF.

The table lists this clone with a few counts. The rearrangement uses TRBV27 and TRBJ1-4; D gene ambiguous. The CDR3 sequence is 13 residues long. The V end lost 3 bases, the J end lost 12 bases, and 14 bases lay between the germline ends. Germline loops: CDR1 MNHEY, CDR2 SMNVEV (reference sequence). CDR3 DNA: TGTGCCAGCAGTTTTACTGCCCTCGGGGAACTGTTTTTT. It translates to CASSFTALGELFF.

This chain joins TRBV10-3 and TRBJ2-1; possible D gene TRBD2, 7 bases. Germline V gives CDR1 ENHRY, CDR2 SYGVKD. The CDR3 extends over 16 amino acids. Trimming removed 0 bases from V and 6 bases from J, with 15 bases in between. Here the CDR3 DNA reads TGTGCCATCAGTGAGTCATTGGGGCGGGGGCTCAATGAGCAGTTCTTC. This codes for CAISESLGRGLNEQFF.

The rearrangement links TRBV7-9 to TRBJ2-1; a weak D match, TRBD2 (6 bases). Trimming took off 5 bases at V and 3 bases at J, with 14 bases between the two ends. CDR1 and CDR2 from the germline V gene are SEHNR and FQNEAQ (reference sequence). The CDR3 is made up of 15 amino acids. The CDR3 region is CASSPTSLIYNEQFF. The CDR3 nucleotides read TGTGCCAGCAGCCCCACTAGCCTCATCTACAATGAGCAGTTCTTC.

This clone was seen a handful of times. The rearrangement uses TRBV2 and TRBJ2-6; unclear D gene. The CDR3 consists of 17 residues. Germline-derived CDR1 and CDR2 are SNHLY and FYNNEI. The V end was cut by 6 bases, the J end by 0 bases, with 15 bases between. The CDR3 protein is CASRDPTDSSGANVLTF. Written as DNA, the CDR3 is TGTGCCAGCAGGGACCCGACGGATAGCTCTGGGGCCAACGTCCTGACTTTC.